The entry below gives a single T cell receptor (beta chain) sequence along with its context. No antigen is known for it. This entry belongs to a study of T-cell reconstitution after alpha-beta-depleted transplantation in children. Preparing the TCRbeta library involved the use of unique molecular identifiers. TCRdb redid the calling of the PCR reads with MiXCR, one entry per CDR3 protein. The sample holds about 540,000 distinct CDR3 sequences, around 27% seen once. Points from the study as a whole: Hyperexpanded clones declined; after one year, newly produced T cells mostly supplied diversity. By about two months after transplant, alpha-beta T cells reportedly arose from several hundred graft clones that had expanded.

Looked up from germline, CDR1 is DFQATT and CDR2 is SNEGSKA (reference sequence). J was trimmed by 5 bases and V by 0 bases; bases with no gene match: 12. This CDR3 spans 16 amino acids. Sequences were derived from PBMCs, sampled before TCRalphabeta/CD19-depleted stem cell transplant. J is TRBJ2-7 and V is TRBV20-1; TRBD2 matches at 8 bases. The TCR was taken from a boy under two years old with Wiskott-Aldrich syndrome, due to receive a stem cell transplant. CDR3: CSARDGASGSWHEQYF. The CDR3 region has the DNA TGCAGTGCTAGAGATGGGGCAAGCGGGAGTTGGCACGAGCAGTACTTC.